The 32 T cell receptor beta chains below were found in one sample sequenced in a study of cytomegalovirus exposure and HLA in healthy donors (dated by TCRdb to about 2017). Receptor amplification or capture employed the immunoSEQ multiplex PCR assay. The clones in this table, taken by TCRdb from immuneACCESS, are in-frame only. Not every clone is retained; where verified, under half of the shortfall comes from an unresolved V gene, and the cause of the rest is unknown. This sample gives around 98,000 clones in total; around 90% of them show up just once. The ten most abundant clones make up 3.9% of the sample. The sequenced sample consisted of PBMCs. The origin of the receptors is a young woman in good health and CMV-seronegative.

The chain carries TRBV4-3 and TRBJ2-3; D call uncertain. This CDR3 is built from 13 residues. Deletions cut 0 bases from V and 3 bases from J, with 4 bases between. Germline V CDR1 and CDR2: LGHNA, YSLEER. CDR3 sequence reads: CASSQDHTDTQYF. CDR3 sequence (DNA): TGCGCCAGCAGCCAAGACCATACAGATACGCAGTATTTT.

The chain has TRBV27 and TRBJ2-1, with a weak D call TRBD2 (6 bases). Germline V CDR1 and CDR2: MNHEY, SMNVEV (reference sequence). V gave up 2 bases and J gave up 11 bases, with 13 bases separating them. The CDR3 is 13 amino acids. DNA of the CDR3: TGTGCCAGCAGTTTAAGGGACTCAACTCAGCAGTTCTTC. Its protein is CASSLRDSTQQFF.

V is TRBV5-1 and J is TRBJ1-4, with 7 bases fitting TRBD1. CDR3 length equals 17 residues. Per germline, CDR1 SGHRS and CDR2 YFSETQ. With 4 bases clipped from V and 0 bases from J, the junction kept 9 bases outside the gene matches. DNA of the CDR3: TGCGCCAGCAGCCCTACAGGGGAAACTGCAACTAATGAAAAACTGTTTTTT. This translates into CASSPTGETATNEKLFF. The full variable domain, with the rest looked up from reference TRBV5-1 and TRBJ1-4, is KAGVTQTPRYLIKTRGQQVTLSCSPISGHRSVSWYQQTPGQGLQFLFEYFSETQRNKGNFPGRFSGRQFSNSRSEMNVSTLELGDSALYLCASSPTGETATNEKLFFGSGTQLSVL.

J is TRBJ2-5 and V is TRBV5-1, with 8 bases aligning to TRBD1. J was trimmed by 1 base and V by 0 bases; bases with no gene match: 2. CDR1 and CDR2 (germline): SGHRS, YFSETQ. The CDR3 length is 15 residues. Here the CDR3 reads CASSLDRGVQETQYF. As DNA, the CDR3 is TGCGCCAGCAGCTTGGACAGGGGGGTCCAAGAGACCCAGTACTTC.

This sequence joins TRBV9 and TRBJ2-3, with a tentative D call TRBD2 (5 bases). Germline CDR1 SGDLS, CDR2 YYNGEE. CDR3 length: 15 residues. Trimming left V 3 bases short and J 2 bases short, with 13 bases between. CDR3 coding DNA: TGTGCCAGCAGCGACAAACTAGGAGCCACAGATACGCAGTATTTT. It codes for CASSDKLGATDTQYF.

This clone was seen a single time. The rearrangement joins TRBV2 to TRBJ2-7; 11 bases are a match to TRBD2. J lost 2 bases, V lost 6 bases, and 15 bases had no gene match. Germline V CDR1 and CDR2: SNHLY, FYNNEI. The CDR3 runs 18 residues. DNA of the CDR3: TGTGCCAGCAGCCGACCGGTAGCGGGGGGGCTCAACCCCTACGAGCAGTACTTC. Translating gives CASSRPVAGGLNPYEQYF.

The chain recombines TRBV11-1 with TRBJ2-3; TRBD2 aligns across 14 bases. The junction had 10 bases not matched to a gene; V was cut back by 5 bases and J by 6 bases. The germline CDR1 and CDR2 sequences are SGHAT and FQDESV (reference sequence). The CDR3 runs 17 residues. The CDR3 DNA reads TGTGCCAGCAGCCCGTCCTGGACTAGCGGGAGGTTCGATACGCAGTATTTT. Amino acid sequence: CASSPSWTSGRFDTQYF.

The V gene is TRBV9, the J gene TRBJ1-2; D is ambiguous. This CDR3 is built from 15 residues. The germline V gene encodes CDR1 SGDLS and CDR2 YYNGEE. Trimming took off 6 bases at V and 0 bases at J, with 15 bases between the two ends. CDR3 DNA: TGTGCCAGCACCGAGGGCTGGGGAGCTAACTATGGCTACACCTTC. Protein product: CASTEGWGANYGYTF. Supplemented by reference TRBV9 and TRBJ1-2, the full variable domain reads DSGVTQTPKHLITATGQRVTLRCSPRSGDLSVYWYQQSLDQGLQFLIQYYNGEERAKGNILERFSAQQFPDLHSELNLSSLELGDSALYFCASTEGWGANYGYTFGSGTRLTVV.

The rearrangement joins TRBV6-6 to TRBJ1-5; possibly TRBD1 for D (5 bases). Trimming shortened V by 2 bases and J by 3 bases, and 14 bases separated the two germline ends. CDR3 size: 16 residues. Germline values: CDR1 MNHNY, CDR2 SVGAGI (reference sequence). The CDR3 loop is CASSYVAGIFNQPQHF. The CDR3 bases are TGTGCCAGCAGTTACGTCGCAGGGATTTTCAATCAGCCCCAGCATTTT.

This chain joins TRBV7-9 and TRBJ2-2; a weak D match, TRBD2 (6 bases). This CDR3 spans 16 amino acids. Germline CDR1 SEHNR, CDR2 FQNEAQ (reference sequence). V lost 0 bases, J lost 4 bases, and 12 bases lay in between. The CDR3 DNA is TGTGCCAGCAGCTTAGCGTCTGGAGGGTTCACCGGGGAGCTGTTTTTT. It encodes CASSLASGGFTGELFF.

The chain carries TRBV6-4 and TRBJ1-4, with a tentative D call TRBD1 (5 bases). From germline, CDR1 is MRHNA and CDR2 SNTAGT. There are 15 residues in the CDR3. V lost 6 bases, J lost 3 bases, and 14 bases lay in between. CDR3 amino acids: CASSRDRAPNEKLFF. The CDR3 bases are TGTGCCAGCAGCCGCGACAGAGCCCCTAATGAAAAACTGTTTTTT.

The genes are TRBV28 and TRBJ2-7, with D perhaps TRBD1 (5 bases). V lost 5 bases to trimming and J lost 5 bases, with 13 bases between them. Germline V gene data show CDR1 as MDHEN and CDR2 as SYDVKM. The CDR3 is made up of 13 amino acids. This chain's CDR3 is CASSLTGDHEQYF. The CDR3 DNA reads TGTGCCAGCAGTCTAACAGGTGACCACGAGCAGTACTTC.

J is TRBJ2-1 and V is TRBV19, with 7 bases that match TRBD2. The CDR3 loop spans 13 amino acids. The V and J ends lost 0 bases and 15 bases, in that order; junction bases with no gene match: 8. The germline V gene has CDR1 LNHDA and CDR2 SQIVND (reference sequence). The CDR3 loop reads CASSIDLWRERFF. DNA for the CDR3: TGTGCCAGTAGTATAGATCTATGGCGGGAGAGGTTCTTC.

This chain links TRBV5-6 with TRBJ1-4; 11 positions agree with TRBD1. The V gene end was trimmed by 4 bases and the J gene end by 3 bases; junction bases not matched to a gene: 5. Germline V CDR1 and CDR2: SGHDT, YYEEEE. The length of the CDR3 is 16 residues. The CDR3 loop is CASSPDRGLANEKLFF. CDR3 nucleotides: TGTGCCAGCAGCCCGGACAGGGGGCTTGCTAATGAAAAACTGTTTTTT.

The genes are TRBV5-1 and TRBJ1-1, with D possibly matching TRBD1 (5 bases). V was shortened by 0 bases and J by 5 bases, with 11 bases between the two germline ends. From germline, CDR1 is SGHRS and CDR2 YFSETQ. This CDR3 has 14 residues. The CDR3 nucleotides read TGCGCCAGCAGCTTGGAGATGGGGGGGACTGAAGCTTTCTTT. It translates to CASSLEMGGTEAFF.

The J gene is TRBJ2-7, the V gene TRBV19, with 7 bases aligning to TRBD1. V trimming: 4 bases; J trimming: 1 base; junction bases outside the gene matches: 4. Germline-derived CDR1 and CDR2 are LNHDA and SQIVND (reference sequence). This CDR3 spans 14 amino acids. CDR3 DNA sequence: TGTGCCAGTAGTAGCTACAGGGGTTCCTACGAGCAGTACTTC. This codes for CASSSYRGSYEQYF.

The chain carries TRBV2 and TRBJ2-5; D gene ambiguous. CDR1 SNHLY and CDR2 FYNNEI come from the germline V gene. CDR3 length equals 12 residues. V lost 6 bases, J lost 2 bases, and 7 bases lay in between. This CDR3 reads CASSAEQETQYF. CDR3 coding DNA: TGTGCCAGCAGCGCAGAACAAGAGACCCAGTACTTC. Drawing the rest from reference TRBV2 and TRBJ2-5, the complete variable domain is EPEVTQTPSHQVTQMGQEVILRCVPISNHLYFYWYRQILGQKVEFLVSFYNNEISEKSEIFDDQFSVERPDGSNFTLKIRSTKLEDSAMYFCASSAEQETQYFGPGTRLLVL.

This sequence joins TRBV27 and TRBJ1-6; TRBD1 is a possible D gene (6 bases). Trimming removed 5 bases from V and 9 bases from J, with 14 bases in between. The germline gives CDR1 MNHEY, CDR2 SMNVEV (reference sequence). This CDR3 contains 14 residues. In nucleotides, the CDR3 is TGTGCCAGCAGTGGGACATTAGGGGTTTCACCCCTCCACTTT. This gives the protein CASSGTLGVSPLHF.

The chain recombines TRBV2 with TRBJ1-5; D is possibly TRBD1 (5 bases). The CDR3 is made up of 14 amino acids. Trimming cost V 5 bases and J 0 bases, with 8 bases left between them. CDR1 and CDR2 (germline): SNHLY, FYNNEI. CDR3 DNA: TGTGCCAGCAGTCGACAGTCTAGCAATCAGCCCCAGCATTTT. It codes for CASSRQSSNQPQHF. The entire variable domain, with the rest obtained from reference TRBV2 and TRBJ1-5, is as follows: EPEVTQTPSHQVTQMGQEVILRCVPISNHLYFYWYRQILGQKVEFLVSFYNNEISEKSEIFDDQFSVERPDGSNFTLKIRSTKLEDSAMYFCASSRQSSNQPQHFGDGTRLSIL.

The rearrangement links TRBV11-3 to TRBJ2-2; no reliable D call. CDR3 length equals 13 residues. Germline values: CDR1 SGHNT, CDR2 YENEEA. Trimming took 1 base from V and 7 from J, leaving 7 bases between them. The CDR3 sequence is CASSLAVNGELFF. The CDR3 DNA reads as TGTGCCAGCAGCTTAGCAGTAAACGGGGAGCTGTTTTTT.

V is TRBV2 and J is TRBJ2-3; 9 nucleotides line up with TRBD2. The CDR3 contains 15 residues. Germline loops: CDR1 SNHLY, CDR2 FYNNEI. V was pared by 5 bases and J by 3 bases, with 6 bases of the junction left unmatched. The CDR3 DNA reads TGTGCCAGCAGTCTAGGCGGGGGGGGAACAGATACGCAGTATTTT. Its translation: CASSLGGGGTDTQYF.

The rearrangement joins TRBV19 to TRBJ1-1, with TRBD1 as a possible D gene (5 bases). Germline CDR1 and CDR2: LNHDA and SQIVND (reference sequence). V was trimmed by 0 bases and J by 3 bases, leaving 20 bases between them. CDR3 length: 18 amino acids. DNA of the CDR3: TGTGCCAGTAGTATAGATCGTTTCGCAGCTATAGGGGACACTGAAGCTTTCTTT. It specifies CASSIDRFAAIGDTEAFF.

CDR3 residues: CASSFGENNYGYTF. Here the CDR3 DNA reads TGTGCCAGCAGCTTCGGGGAGAATAACTATGGCTACACCTTC. This chain connects TRBV7-8 to TRBJ1-2; D is unresolved. V dropped 3 bases and J dropped 1 base, with 9 bases sitting between them. This CDR3 is built from 14 residues. Germline loops: CDR1 SGHVS, CDR2 FQNEAQ.

The chain carries TRBV11-2 and TRBJ2-5, with D unresolved. V shed 1 base and J shed 0 bases, with 6 bases lying between them. This CDR3 is 14 amino acids long. Germline CDR1 and CDR2: SGHAT and FQNNGV. Here the CDR3 DNA reads TGTGCCAGCAGCTTAGGGCCGCACCAAGAGACCCAGTACTTC. It translates to CASSLGPHQETQYF.

The chain is built from TRBV7-6 and TRBJ2-6, with 7 bases aligning to TRBD2. J gave up 2 bases and V 5 bases, and 3 bases lay outside the gene matches. Germline assignment: CDR1 SGHVS and CDR2 FNYEAQ. The CDR3 totals 15 residues. CDR3 sequence (DNA): TGTGCCAGCAGCCCTGGGGGGGCTGGGGCCAACGTCCTGACTTTC. Residues: CASSPGGAGANVLTF.

The chain carries TRBV7-9 and TRBJ1-2, with a weak D call TRBD1 (5 bases). Trimming left V 1 base short and J 6 bases short, with 12 bases between. The CDR3 runs to 14 residues. From germline, CDR1 is SEHNR and CDR2 FQNEAQ (reference sequence). The CDR3: CASSLEVRVDGYTF. The CDR3 DNA is TGTGCCAGCAGCTTAGAAGTCAGGGTGGATGGCTACACCTTC.

The chain is built from TRBV2 and TRBJ2-5; 7 nucleotides agree with TRBD1. This CDR3 is 12 amino acids long. V dropped 8 bases and J dropped 3; count of bases not matched to a gene: 3. Germline V gene lookup returns CDR1 SNHLY and CDR2 FYNNEI. The CDR3 DNA is TGTGCCAGCCCCGGGACAGAAGAGACCCAGTACTTC. It yields the protein CASPGTEETQYF.

The chain uses TRBV5-1 and TRBJ2-2; D not resolved. V lost 1 base, J lost 1 base, and 11 bases lay in between. There are 16 residues in the CDR3. The V gene's germline CDR1 is SGHRS and CDR2 YFSETQ. CDR3 residues: CASSLRTGGNTGELFF. In nucleotides, the CDR3 is TGCGCCAGCAGCTTGCGTACGGGTGGGAACACCGGGGAGCTGTTTTTT.

The chain joins TRBV7-2 to TRBJ2-5, with D perhaps matching TRBD2 (6 bases). The CDR3 has 14 amino acids. CDR1 is SGHTA and CDR2 is FQGNSA in the germline V gene. V gave up 5 bases and J gave up 1 base, with 11 bases separating them. The DNA for the CDR3 is TGTGCCAGCAGCCAGCGGGCCTCCCAAGAGACCCAGTACTTC. Translated: CASSQRASQETQYF.

The rearrangement joins TRBV7-2 to TRBJ2-3; D perhaps matches TRBD2 (7 bases). The V gene's germline CDR1 is SGHTA and CDR2 FQGNSA. Trimming shortened V by 6 bases and J by 1 base, and 17 bases separated the two germline ends. This CDR3 is built from 16 residues. CDR3: CASRQRGGSRTDTQYF. The CDR3 nucleotides are TGTGCCAGCAGACAAAGGGGGGGTTCTCGCACAGATACGCAGTATTTT.

V gene TRBV19 combines with J gene TRBJ2-7; D may be TRBD2 (6 bases). This CDR3 has 12 amino acids. The V gene lost 3 bases and the J gene lost 3 bases, with 6 bases spanning the gap. CDR1 LNHDA and CDR2 SQIVND come from the germline V gene (reference sequence). The CDR3 nucleotides read TGTGCCAGTAGTATGGGGGGCTACGAGCAGTACTTC. Residues: CASSMGGYEQYF.

The genes are TRBV5-6 and TRBJ1-1; TRBD1 is a possible D gene (5 bases). The V and J ends lost 0 bases and 1 base respectively, with 10 bases between them. Germline V gives CDR1 SGHDT, CDR2 YYEEEE. This CDR3 is built from 15 residues. The CDR3 sequence is CASSLEGRANTEAFF. The CDR3 coding sequence is TGTGCCAGCAGCTTGGAGGGCAGGGCGAACACTGAAGCTTTCTTT.